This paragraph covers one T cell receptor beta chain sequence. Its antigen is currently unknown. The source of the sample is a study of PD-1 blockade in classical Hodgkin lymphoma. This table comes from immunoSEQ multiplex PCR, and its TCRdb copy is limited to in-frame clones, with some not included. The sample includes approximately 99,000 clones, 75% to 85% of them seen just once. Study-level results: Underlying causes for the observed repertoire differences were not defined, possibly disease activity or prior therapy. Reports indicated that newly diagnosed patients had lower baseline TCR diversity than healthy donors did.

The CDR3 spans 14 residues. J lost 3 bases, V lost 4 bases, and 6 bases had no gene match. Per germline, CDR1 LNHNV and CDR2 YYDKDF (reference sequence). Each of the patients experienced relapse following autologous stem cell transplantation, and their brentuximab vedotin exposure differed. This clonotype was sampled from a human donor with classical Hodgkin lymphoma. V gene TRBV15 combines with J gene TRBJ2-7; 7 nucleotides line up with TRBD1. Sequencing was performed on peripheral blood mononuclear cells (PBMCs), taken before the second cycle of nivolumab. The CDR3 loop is CATSIDRVDYEQYF. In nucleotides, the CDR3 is TGTGCCACCAGCATAGACAGGGTCGACTACGAGCAGTACTTC.